The table lists the clone carrying this T cell receptor (beta chain) with a few counts. V shed 4 bases and J shed 3 bases, with 13 bases lying between them. In germline, CDR1 is MNHEY, CDR2 SMNVEV (reference sequence). The length of the CDR3 is 15 residues. The PCR made use of 60 Vbeta and 13 Jbeta primers. Profiled with immunoSEQ multiplex PCR; TCRdb holds only in-frame clones, not every one. This table has 100,000 to 150,000 clones, roughly 81% appearing once. This sample is drawn from a study of cytomegalovirus exposure and HLA in healthy donors. On the study more broadly: Unique TCRs from HLA-typed donors, around 79 million of them, were held in an early data release.

The J gene is TRBJ1-5, the V gene TRBV27, with D tentatively TRBD1 (6 bases). The sequence was obtained from a woman in her twenties or thirties in good health and CMV-seronegative. Sequences were obtained from PBMCs. CDR3: CASSYAGAFNQPQHF. DNA for the CDR3: TGTGCCAGCAGTTACGCAGGGGCCTTCAATCAGCCCCAGCATTTT.